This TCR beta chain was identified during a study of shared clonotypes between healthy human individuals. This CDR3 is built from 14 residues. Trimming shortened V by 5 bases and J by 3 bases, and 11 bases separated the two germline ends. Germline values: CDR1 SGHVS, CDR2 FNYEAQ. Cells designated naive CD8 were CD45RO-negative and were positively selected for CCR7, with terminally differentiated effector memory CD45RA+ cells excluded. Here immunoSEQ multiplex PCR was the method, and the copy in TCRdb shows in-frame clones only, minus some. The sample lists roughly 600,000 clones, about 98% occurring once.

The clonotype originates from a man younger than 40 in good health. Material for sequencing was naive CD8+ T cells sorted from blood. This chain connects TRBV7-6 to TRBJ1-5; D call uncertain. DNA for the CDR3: TGTGCCAGCAGCGCGGCGGGCTTCAATCAGCCCCAGCATTTT. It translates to CASSAAGFNQPQHF. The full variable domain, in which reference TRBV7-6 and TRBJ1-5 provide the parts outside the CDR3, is GAGVSQSPRYKVTKRGQDVALRCDPISGHVSLYWYRQALGQGPEFLTYFNYEAQQDKSGLPNDRFSAERPEGSISTLTIQRTEQRDSAMYRCASSAAGFNQPQHFGDGTRLSIL.